The next 22 T cell receptor beta chains were all read from a single sample in a study of CD8+CD57+ T cells in acquired aplastic anemia. TCR beta VDJ combinations and CDR3 sequences were profiled from genomic DNA. TCRdb reprocessed the reads via MiXCR and lists one record per CDR3 protein. The sample shows 74,000 or so distinct CDR3 sequences, around half of them seen only once. The sequencing sample was made of sorted CD4+, CD8+, or CD8+CD57+ T cells (not recorded which) from PBMCs. The receptors shown here come from a human donor in good health, serving as a control.

This clonotype has only one observation. This chain links TRBV7-9 with TRBJ2-5, with D tentatively TRBD2 (6 bases). Trimming pared 3 bases from V and 3 bases from J, leaving 17 bases between. Germline values: CDR1 SEHNR, CDR2 FQNEAQ (reference sequence). This CDR3 has 16 amino acids. The chain's CDR3 is CASSLEGPGWEETQYF. In DNA, the CDR3 is TGTGCCAGCAGCTTGGAGGGACCGGGTTGGGAAGAGACCCAGTACTTC.

This clonotype was observed at least ten times. The chain's CDR3 is CASSLLSEPPDEQYF. The CDR3 coding sequence is TGCGCCAGCAGCTTGTTGTCGGAGCCCCCTGACGAGCAGTACTTC. This chain uses TRBV5-1 with TRBJ2-7; D gene ambiguous. Per germline, CDR1 SGHRS and CDR2 YFSETQ. V lost 1 base and J lost 5, with 16 bases in between. The CDR3 contains 15 residues. Full variable domain (outside the CDR3, taken from reference TRBV5-1 and TRBJ2-7): KAGVTQTPRYLIKTRGQQVTLSCSPISGHRSVSWYQQTPGQGLQFLFEYFSETQRNKGNFPGRFSGRQFSNSRSEMNVSTLELGDSALYLCASSLLSEPPDEQYFGPGTRLTVT.

V usage is TRBV11-2 and J usage is TRBJ2-7, with D possibly TRBD1 on 5 matching bases. There are 16 residues in the CDR3. Looked up from germline, CDR1 is SGHAT and CDR2 is FQNNGV. Trimming took 1 base from V and 1 from J, leaving 14 bases between them. The CDR3 protein is CASSLVPQGRSYEQYF. The CDR3 nucleotides read TGTGCCAGCAGCTTAGTTCCCCAGGGTAGATCCTACGAGCAGTACTTC. Full variable domain (rest looked up from reference TRBV11-2 and TRBJ2-7): EAGVAQSPRYKIIEKRQSVAFWCNPISGHATLYWYQQILGQGPKLLIQFQNNGVVDDSQLPKDRFSAERLKGVDSTLKIQPAKLEDSAVYLCASSLVPQGRSYEQYFGPGTRLTVT.

The gene calls are TRBV11-1 and TRBJ1-5, with D uncertain. CDR3 length: 15 residues. Germline V gene data show CDR1 as SGHAT and CDR2 as FQDESV (reference sequence). V lost 5 bases and J lost 0, with 11 bases in between. The CDR3 DNA follows: TGTGCCAGCAGCGCGTCGGGGTTTAGCAATCAGCCCCAGCATTTT. This sequence encodes CASSASGFSNQPQHF.

This chain connects TRBV5-1 to TRBJ1-4; D is unclear. The V end was cut by 1 base, the J end by 7 bases, with 5 bases between. The length of the CDR3 is 12 residues. CDR1 and CDR2 from the germline V gene are SGHRS and YFSETQ. CDR3 in amino acids: CASSLSSEKLFF. The CDR3 DNA is TGCGCCAGCAGCTTGTCAAGTGAAAAACTGTTTTTT.

The chain joins TRBV10-3 to TRBJ2-5; D unclear. The CDR3 covers 13 residues. Trimming took off 3 bases at V and 2 bases at J, with 7 bases between the two ends. Germline loops: CDR1 ENHRY, CDR2 SYGVKD. CDR3 amino acids: CAISDRIQETQYF. The DNA for the CDR3 is TGTGCCATCAGTGACAGGATACAAGAGACCCAGTACTTC.

This clonotype was picked up many times. The genes are TRBV4-1 and TRBJ2-3, with D unresolved. The CDR3 is 16 residues long. Trimming cost V 0 bases and J 0 bases, with 10 bases left between them. Germline V lookup: CDR1 MGHRA, CDR2 YSYEKL. CDR3 bases: TGCGCCAGCAGCCAAGATACAGCTACTAGCACAGATACGCAGTATTTT. Protein: CASSQDTATSTDTQYF.

The rearrangement joins TRBV24-1 to TRBJ2-1; D may correspond to TRBD1 or TRBD2 (6 bases each). Between the trimmed V and J ends, which lost 0 bases and 6 bases, there was a span of 14 bases. This CDR3 comprises 16 residues. CDR1 and CDR2 from the germline V gene are KGHDR and SFDVKD. CDR3 in DNA: TGTGCCACCAGTGATTTGTGGCAGGGGAGGCCCAATGAGCAGTTCTTC. As protein: CATSDLWQGRPNEQFF.

The table lists this clonotype with many counts. The rearrangement joins TRBV7-3 to TRBJ2-2, with D unclear. Germline V gene lookup returns CDR1 SGHTA and CDR2 FQGTGA. The V end lost 2 bases, the J end lost 6 bases, and 7 bases lay between the germline ends. CDR3 size: 13 residues. The CDR3 DNA is TGTGCCAGCAGCTTATTTATCTCCGGGGAGCTGTTTTTT. Translation: CASSLFISGELFF.

CDR3 amino acids: CASSDWGSGELFF. The CDR3 DNA reads TGTGCCAGCAGTGATTGGGGTTCCGGGGAGCTGTTTTTT. The rearrangement joins TRBV2 to TRBJ2-2; D is unresolved. Germline V gene lookup returns CDR1 SNHLY and CDR2 FYNNEI. With 3 bases removed from V and 6 bases from J, the gap between germline ends came to 8 bases. This CDR3 contains 13 residues.

This clonotype was detected ten times or more. The chain couples TRBV10-1 to TRBJ2-2; the D is unclear. V lost 4 bases, J lost 5 bases, and 8 bases lay in between. Germline lookup yields CDR1 WNHNN and CDR2 SYGVQD (reference sequence). The CDR3 spans 13 residues. CDR3 nucleotides: TGCGCCAGCAGTGGTTGGGGAACCGGGGAGCTGTTTTTT. Residues: CASSGWGTGELFF.

This clonotype was detected ten times or more. In DNA, the CDR3 is TGTGCCAGCAGCCAAACAGGGACCGGGGAGCTGTTTTTT. Translating it yields CASSQTGTGELFF. The rearrangement joins TRBV9 to TRBJ2-2, with a possible D match to TRBD1 (6 bases). The CDR3 covers 13 residues. Germline V gene lookup returns CDR1 SGDLS and CDR2 YYNGEE. The germline V and J ends were trimmed by 4 bases and 5 bases, with 9 bases remaining between them.

Sample share makes this clonotype medium-sized. The chain has TRBV20-1 and TRBJ2-5, with 10 bases that match TRBD1. V dropped 5 bases and J dropped 3; count of bases not matched to a gene: 3. The CDR3 sequence is 13 residues long. Germline V gene sequence: CDR1 DFQATT, CDR2 SNEGSKA (reference sequence). CDR3 residues: CSAWTGGKETQYF. Here the CDR3 DNA reads TGCAGTGCTTGGACAGGGGGGAAAGAGACCCAGTACTTC.

The chain joins TRBV6-2 or TRBV6-3 to TRBJ1-5, with 10 bases lining up with TRBD1. Germline CDR1 MNHEY, CDR2 SVGEGT. The CDR3 is 17 amino acids. With 4 bases clipped from V and 5 bases from J, the junction kept 11 bases outside the gene matches. The CDR3 protein is CASSSALGTGVDQPQHF. CDR3 nucleotide sequence: TGTGCCAGCAGTTCCGCCTTGGGGACAGGGGTCGATCAGCCCCAGCATTTT.

This chain joins TRBV7-2 and TRBJ2-7; 7 bases map to TRBD1. From germline, CDR1 is SGHTA and CDR2 FQGNSA. V shed 6 bases and J 5 bases; nucleotides not matched to a gene: 1. The CDR3 extends over 11 amino acids. The CDR3 region is CASRTGNEQYF. The CDR3 bases are TGTGCCAGCAGGACAGGGAACGAGCAGTACTTC. The entire variable domain, with the rest obtained from reference TRBV7-2 and TRBJ2-7, is as follows: GAGVSQSPSNKVTEKGKDVELRCDPISGHTALYWYRQSLGQGLEFLIYFQGNSAPDKSGLPSDRFSAERTGGSVSTLTIQRTQQEDSAVYLCASRTGNEQYFGPGTRLTVT.

J is TRBJ1-6 and V is TRBV6-1; D is perhaps TRBD1 (5 bases). The germline V gene encodes CDR1 MNHNS and CDR2 SASEGT. Trimming pared 6 bases from V and 10 bases from J, leaving 13 bases between. The CDR3 contains 13 residues. The CDR3 here is CASSSGNRSPLHF. The CDR3 nucleotides are TGTGCCAGCAGCTCAGGGAATAGATCACCCCTCCACTTT.

This clonotype was counted ten times or more. The gene calls are TRBV6-1 and TRBJ2-1; the D gene is possibly TRBD2 (5 bases). The CDR3 extends over 16 amino acids. V was cut by 5 bases and J by 2 bases, with 16 bases left in between. The germline V gene has CDR1 MNHNS and CDR2 SASEGT. CDR3 DNA sequence: TGTGCCAGCAGTCAGTTGTTCGGGGAGCCCTACAATGAGCAGTTCTTC. Its translation: CASSQLFGEPYNEQFF.

At least ten counts were recorded for this clonotype. The chain is built from TRBV14 and TRBJ2-1; TRBD2 is a possible D gene (5 bases). Deletions cut 2 bases from V and 6 bases from J, with 8 bases between. The germline V gene has CDR1 SGHDN and CDR2 FVKESK. This CDR3 contains 13 residues. This CDR3 reads CASSQLGSNEQFF. In DNA form, the CDR3 reads TGTGCCAGCAGCCAACTTGGGAGCAATGAGCAGTTCTTC.

This chain links TRBV7-8 with TRBJ2-7; no definite D call. Germline V gene lookup returns CDR1 SGHVS and CDR2 FQNEAQ. Trimming took 4 bases from V and 7 from J, leaving 8 bases between them. The CDR3 runs 11 residues. The CDR3 region is CASSSVEEQYF. CDR3 in DNA: TGTGCCAGCAGCTCCGTCGAGGAGCAGTACTTC.

In its sample, this clonotype was seen many times. The gene calls are TRBV3-1 and TRBJ2-7, with D possibly being TRBD2 (6 bases). CDR3 length: 13 residues. V lost 0 bases, J lost 6 bases, and 9 bases lay in between. The V gene's germline CDR1 is LGHDT and CDR2 YNNKEL (reference sequence). CDR3 nucleotide sequence: TGTGCCAGCAGCCAAGACGCGGGATCCGAGCAGTACTTC. As protein: CASSQDAGSEQYF.

The chain combines TRBV19 with TRBJ2-5; no definite D call. Germline V gene sequence: CDR1 LNHDA, CDR2 SQIVND (reference sequence). CDR3 length: 11 residues. The V gene lost 2 bases and the J gene lost 5 bases, with 3 bases spanning the gap. The CDR3 region has the DNA TGTGCCAGTAGTATAAAGGAGACCCAGTACTTC. This gives the protein CASSIKETQYF. Full variable domain (remainder filled in from reference TRBV19 and TRBJ2-5): DGGITQSPKYLFRKEGQNVTLSCEQNLNHDAMYWYRQDPGQGLRLIYYSQIVNDFQKGDIAEGYSVSREKKESFPLTVTSAQKNPTAFYLCASSIKETQYFGPGTRLLVL.

This clonotype was seen repeatedly, ten times or more. The V gene is TRBV9, the J gene TRBJ2-7; perhaps TRBD1 as D (6 bases). Trimming pared 4 bases from V and 1 base from J, leaving 9 bases between. Germline CDR1 SGDLS, CDR2 YYNGEE. This CDR3 has 13 residues. CDR3 protein: CASSQDSSYEQYF. Written as DNA, the CDR3 is TGTGCCAGCAGCCAGGACAGTTCCTACGAGCAGTACTTC. The full variable domain, completed using reference TRBV9 and TRBJ2-7, is DSGVTQTPKHLITATGQRVTLRCSPRSGDLSVYWYQQSLDQGLQFLIQYYNGEERAKGNILERFSAQQFPDLHSELNLSSLELGDSALYFCASSQDSSYEQYFGPGTRLTVT.